This record concerns one TCR beta chain sequence. What it binds is not known. Sequenced by immunoSEQ multiplex PCR; TCRdb stores in-frame clones only, minus some. The data contain roughly 720,000 clones, roughly 88% of them singletons. This sample is drawn from a study of shared clonotypes between healthy human individuals. The study's findings and limits: Read depth was anticipated to influence clonotype sharing among donors. It was the non-shared clonotypes that had lower generation probabilities than clonotypes shared by all four donors. Larger estimated richness was generally recorded for naive subsets relative to memory subsets.

V was cut by 0 bases and J by 5 bases, with 11 bases left in between. Per germline, CDR1 SGDLS and CDR2 YYNGEE. The CDR3 is made up of 14 amino acids. The receptor was derived from a young man in good health. Some clones in this sample may be carry-over from other donors' samples. Source material: memory CD8+ T cells from PBMCs. Subset denoted: CD45RO+ cells pooled with CCR7-negative TemRA cells. The gene calls are TRBV9 and TRBJ2-5; D assignment may be TRBD1 or TRBD2 (5 bases each). The CDR3 sequence: CASSVVGARETQYF. CDR3 coding DNA: TGTGCCAGCAGCGTAGTCGGGGCGCGGGAGACCCAGTACTTC.